The 7 T cell receptor beta chains below all came from one sample that was sequenced in a study of blood T cell repertoires in COVID-19. Sequencing used immunoSEQ multiplex PCR; TCRdb keeps in-frame clones, though not all of them. This table holds about 39,000 clones, 70% to 90% found once. Input material: peripheral blood. These TCRs come from a human donor in a cohort sampled during active COVID-19.

The rearrangement uses TRBV6-6 and TRBJ1-6; D may be TRBD1 (6 bases). V was trimmed by 7 bases and J by 3 bases, leaving 13 bases between them. Germline V gene lookup returns CDR1 MNHNY and CDR2 SVGAGI (reference sequence). This CDR3 spans 15 amino acids. The CDR3 DNA follows: TGTGCCAGCACCCAAAAGACAGGCTATAATTCACCCCTCCACTTT. It codes for CASTQKTGYNSPLHF.

This rearrangement joins TRBV6-5 to TRBJ1-2, with 7 bases matching TRBD1. The germline V gene has CDR1 MNHEY and CDR2 SVGAGI. The CDR3 has 14 residues. V was clipped by 2 bases and J by 3 bases; unmatched bases: 3. The CDR3 nucleotides read TGTGCCAGCAGTTACACGGGGACAGACTATGGCTACACCTTC. The encoded protein is CASSYTGTDYGYTF.

J is TRBJ1-2 and V is TRBV6-5; D gene ambiguous. This CDR3 is 13 amino acids long. Trimming took off 0 bases at V and 12 bases at J, with 14 bases between the two ends. The V gene's germline CDR1 is MNHEY and CDR2 SVGAGI. This CDR3 reads CASSYSTGDKNTF. The CDR3 bases are TGTGCCAGCAGTTACTCGACCGGGGATAAAAACACCTTC.

The rearrangement links TRBV6-5 to TRBJ1-5; 10 bases fit TRBD1. V shed 6 bases, J shed 6 bases, and the junction held 8 bases outside the gene matches. CDR3 length equals 15 residues. Germline values: CDR1 MNHEY, CDR2 SVGAGI. The CDR3 region has the DNA TGTGCCAGCAGCCGGGACAGGGGAAAGAGTCAGCCCCAGCATTTT. Protein: CASSRDRGKSQPQHF.

This chain uses TRBV11-3 with TRBJ2-1; weak D call: TRBD2 (5 bases). Trimming removed 5 bases at V and 7 bases at J, with 6 bases between. This CDR3 comprises 11 residues. The V gene's germline CDR1 is SGHNT and CDR2 YENEEA. The chain's CDR3 is CASSRGNEQFF. In DNA form, the CDR3 reads TGTGCCAGCAGCCGAGGGAATGAGCAGTTCTTC.

The chain is built from TRBV6-5 and TRBJ2-1; 7 nucleotides align to TRBD2. V dropped 6 bases and J dropped 10; count of bases not matched to a gene: 12. Germline CDR1 reads MNHEY; CDR2 reads SVGAGI. CDR3 length: 14 residues. CDR3 sequence reads: CASRANLGGTEQFF. In DNA, the CDR3 is TGTGCCAGCAGAGCGAACCTGGGAGGGACCGAGCAGTTCTTC.

The chain employs TRBV3-1 (or the pseudogene TRBV3-2) and TRBJ1-2; 9 bases align to TRBD1. The CDR3 runs to 15 residues. In germline, CDR1 is LGHDT, CDR2 YNNKEL (reference sequence). The V and J ends lost 4 bases and 7 bases, in that order; junction bases with no gene match: 10. The CDR3 DNA reads as TGTGCCAGCAGCCTCTCACAGGGGGCGTCGGGTGGCTACACCTTC. It is translated as CASSLSQGASGGYTF.